This T cell receptor (beta chain) is from a study of shared clonotypes between healthy human individuals. Whole-study results and caveats: Clonotype sharing among the donors was expected to vary with sequencing depth.

After removal of 5 bases from V and 0 bases from J, the junction contained 6 bases not matched to a gene. The germline V gene encodes CDR1 SNHLY and CDR2 FYNNEI. The CDR3 runs to 17 residues. Here immunoSEQ multiplex PCR was the method, and the copy in TCRdb shows in-frame clones only, minus some. Among roughly 500,000 clones listed, 76% were seen once. This clone occurred once. What it binds is not known. Sequenced material: PBMCs. This TCR was recovered from a woman aged 40 to 50 in good health. Some clones in this sample may be carry-over from other donors' samples. The J gene is TRBJ1-5, the V gene TRBV2; 11 nucleotides agree with TRBD1. The CDR3 region is CASSRDRGGYSNQPQHF. In DNA, the CDR3 is TGTGCCAGCAGTCGGGACAGGGGGGGTTATAGCAATCAGCCCCAGCATTTT. Together with reference TRBV2 and TRBJ1-5, the CDR3 gives the full variable domain: EPEVTQTPSHQVTQMGQEVILRCVPISNHLYFYWYRQILGQKVEFLVSFYNNEISEKSEIFDDQFSVERPDGSNFTLKIRSTKLEDSAMYFCASSRDRGGYSNQPQHFGDGTRLSIL.